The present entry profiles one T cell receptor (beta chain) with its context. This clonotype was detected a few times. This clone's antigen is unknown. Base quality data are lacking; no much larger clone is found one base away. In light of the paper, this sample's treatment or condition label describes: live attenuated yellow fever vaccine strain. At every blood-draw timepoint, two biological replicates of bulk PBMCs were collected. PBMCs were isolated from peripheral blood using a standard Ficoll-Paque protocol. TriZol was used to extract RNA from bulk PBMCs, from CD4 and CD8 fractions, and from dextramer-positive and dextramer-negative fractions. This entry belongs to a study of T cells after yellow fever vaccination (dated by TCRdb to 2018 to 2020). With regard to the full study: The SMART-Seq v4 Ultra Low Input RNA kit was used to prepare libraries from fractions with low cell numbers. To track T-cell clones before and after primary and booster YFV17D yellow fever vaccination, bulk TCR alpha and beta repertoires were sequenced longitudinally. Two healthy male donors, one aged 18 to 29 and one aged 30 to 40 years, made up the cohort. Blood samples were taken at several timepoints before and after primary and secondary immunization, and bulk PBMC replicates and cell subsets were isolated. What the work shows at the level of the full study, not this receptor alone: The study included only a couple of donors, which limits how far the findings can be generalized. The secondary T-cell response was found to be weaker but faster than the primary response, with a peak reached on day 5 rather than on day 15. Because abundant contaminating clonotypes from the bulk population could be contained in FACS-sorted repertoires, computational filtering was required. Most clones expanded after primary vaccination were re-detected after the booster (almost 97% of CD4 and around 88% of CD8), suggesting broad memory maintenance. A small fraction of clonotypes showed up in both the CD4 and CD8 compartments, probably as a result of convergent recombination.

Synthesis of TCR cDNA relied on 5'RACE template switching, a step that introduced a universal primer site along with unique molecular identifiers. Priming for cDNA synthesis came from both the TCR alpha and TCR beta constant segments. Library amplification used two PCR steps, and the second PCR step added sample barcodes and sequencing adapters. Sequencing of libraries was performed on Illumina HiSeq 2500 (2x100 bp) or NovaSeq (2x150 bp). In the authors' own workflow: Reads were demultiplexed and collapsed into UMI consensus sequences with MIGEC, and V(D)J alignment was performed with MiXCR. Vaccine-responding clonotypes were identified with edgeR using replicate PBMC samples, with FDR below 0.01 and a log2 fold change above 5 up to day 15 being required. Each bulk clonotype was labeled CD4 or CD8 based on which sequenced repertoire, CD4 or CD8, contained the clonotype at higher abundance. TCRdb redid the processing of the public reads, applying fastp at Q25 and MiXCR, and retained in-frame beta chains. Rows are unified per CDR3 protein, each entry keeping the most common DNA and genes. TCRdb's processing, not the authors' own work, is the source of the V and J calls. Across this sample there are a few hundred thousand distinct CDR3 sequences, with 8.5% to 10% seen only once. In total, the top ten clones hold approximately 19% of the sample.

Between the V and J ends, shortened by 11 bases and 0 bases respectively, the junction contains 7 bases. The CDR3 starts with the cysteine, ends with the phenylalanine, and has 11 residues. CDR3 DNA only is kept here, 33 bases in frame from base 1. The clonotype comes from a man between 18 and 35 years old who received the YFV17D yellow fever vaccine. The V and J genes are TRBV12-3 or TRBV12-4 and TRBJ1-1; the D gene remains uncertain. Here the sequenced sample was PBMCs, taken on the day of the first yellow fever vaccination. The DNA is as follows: TGTGCCGTCCAGGTGAACACTGAAGCTTTCTTT. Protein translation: CAVQVNTEAFF.